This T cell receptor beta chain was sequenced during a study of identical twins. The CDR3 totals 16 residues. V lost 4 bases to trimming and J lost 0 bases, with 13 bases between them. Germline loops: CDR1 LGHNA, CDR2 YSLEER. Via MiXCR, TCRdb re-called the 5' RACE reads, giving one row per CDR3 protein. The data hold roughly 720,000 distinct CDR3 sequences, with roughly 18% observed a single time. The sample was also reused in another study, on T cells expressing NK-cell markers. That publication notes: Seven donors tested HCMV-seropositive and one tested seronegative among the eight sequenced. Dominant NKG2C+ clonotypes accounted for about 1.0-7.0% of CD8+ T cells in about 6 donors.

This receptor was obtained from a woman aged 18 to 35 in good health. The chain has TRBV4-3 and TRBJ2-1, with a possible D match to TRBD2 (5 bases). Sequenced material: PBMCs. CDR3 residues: CASSRWGGSSYNEQFF. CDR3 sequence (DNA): TGCGCCAGCAGCCGTTGGGGTGGGAGCTCCTACAATGAGCAGTTCTTC.